This T cell receptor (beta chain) was profiled in a study of cytomegalovirus exposure and HLA in healthy donors. The CDR3 has 15 amino acids. The V gene lost 1 base and the J gene lost 12 bases, with 19 bases spanning the gap. CDR1 is LGHNA, CDR2 YSLEER, per germline. The data were produced by immunoSEQ multiplex PCR, yet TCRdb's version contains in-frame clones alone and is incomplete. This table has over 85,000 clones, approximately 87% appearing once. The sequenced sample was PBMCs. The receptor comes from a woman aged 25 to 39 in good health and CMV-seropositive. This sequence joins TRBV4-3 and TRBJ2-4; a possible D gene is TRBD2 (6 bases). The CDR3 DNA follows: TGCGCCAGCAGCCAAGCACAGGCCCCAGGAGGGAATCAGTACTTC. This sequence encodes CASSQAQAPGGNQYF.